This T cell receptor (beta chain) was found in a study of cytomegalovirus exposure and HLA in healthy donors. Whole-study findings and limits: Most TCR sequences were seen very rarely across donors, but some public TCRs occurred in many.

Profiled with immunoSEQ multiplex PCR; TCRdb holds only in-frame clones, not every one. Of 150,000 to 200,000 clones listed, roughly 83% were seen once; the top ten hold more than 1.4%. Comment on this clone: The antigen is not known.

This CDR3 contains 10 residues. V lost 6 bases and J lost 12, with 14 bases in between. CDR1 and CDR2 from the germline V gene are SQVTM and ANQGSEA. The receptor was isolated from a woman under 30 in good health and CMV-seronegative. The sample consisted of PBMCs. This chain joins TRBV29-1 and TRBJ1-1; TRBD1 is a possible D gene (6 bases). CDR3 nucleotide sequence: TGCAGCGTCATCGATACAGGGCCTTTCTTT. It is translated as CSVIDTGPFF.